The clone carrying this TCR beta chain was recorded a few times. This entry belongs to a study of cytomegalovirus exposure and HLA in healthy donors. Primers for the PCR totalled 60 Vbeta and 13 Jbeta. Assay used: immunoSEQ multiplex PCR; TCRdb lists only in-frame clones, some missing. Of some 130,000 clones detected, 75% to 90% appear once; the ten largest clones hold 1%. Trimming removed 3 bases from V and 8 bases from J, with 11 bases in between. The CDR3 has 13 residues. The germline V gene encodes CDR1 MNHEY and CDR2 SMNVEV (reference sequence). V gene TRBV27 combines with J gene TRBJ2-1; D possibly corresponds to TRBD1 (6 bases). The sequencing sample was made of PBMCs. The receptor comes from a man aged 35-49 years in good health and CMV-seronegative. Here the CDR3 DNA reads TGTGCCAGCAGTTTCCAGGGGATGTATGAGCAGTTCTTC. Translated: CASSFQGMYEQFF.